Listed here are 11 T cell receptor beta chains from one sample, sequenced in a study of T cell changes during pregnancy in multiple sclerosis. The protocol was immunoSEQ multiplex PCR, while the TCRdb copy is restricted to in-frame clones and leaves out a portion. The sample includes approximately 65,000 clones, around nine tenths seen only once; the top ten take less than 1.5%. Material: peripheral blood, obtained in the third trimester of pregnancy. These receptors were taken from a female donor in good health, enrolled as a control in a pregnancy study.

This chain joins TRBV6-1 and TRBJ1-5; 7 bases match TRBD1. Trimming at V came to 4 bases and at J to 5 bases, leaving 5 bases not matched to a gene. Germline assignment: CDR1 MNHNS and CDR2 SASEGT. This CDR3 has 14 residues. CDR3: CASSGQGNHQPQHF. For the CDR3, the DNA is TGTGCCAGCAGTGGACAGGGTAACCATCAGCCCCAGCATTTT.

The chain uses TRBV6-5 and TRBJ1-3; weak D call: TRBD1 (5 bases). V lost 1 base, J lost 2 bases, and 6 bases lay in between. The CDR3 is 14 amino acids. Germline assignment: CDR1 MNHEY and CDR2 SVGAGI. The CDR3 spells CASSYLGAGNTIYF. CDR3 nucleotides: TGTGCCAGCAGTTACTTAGGGGCTGGAAACACCATATATTTT.

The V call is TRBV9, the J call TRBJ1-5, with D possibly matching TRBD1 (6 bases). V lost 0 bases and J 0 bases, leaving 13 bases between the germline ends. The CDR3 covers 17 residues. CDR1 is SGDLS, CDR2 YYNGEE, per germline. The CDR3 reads CASSVGEGVYSNQPQHF. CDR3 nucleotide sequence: TGTGCCAGCAGCGTAGGTGAGGGGGTTTATAGCAATCAGCCCCAGCATTTT.

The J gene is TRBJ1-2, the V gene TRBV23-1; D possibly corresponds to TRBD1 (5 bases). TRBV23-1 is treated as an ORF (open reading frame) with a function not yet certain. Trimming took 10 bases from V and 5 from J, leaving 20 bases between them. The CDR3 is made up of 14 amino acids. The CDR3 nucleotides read TGCGCCACCCTAGGCGGGGGGTTGGGGTATGGCTACACCTTC. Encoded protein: CATLGGGLGYGYTF.

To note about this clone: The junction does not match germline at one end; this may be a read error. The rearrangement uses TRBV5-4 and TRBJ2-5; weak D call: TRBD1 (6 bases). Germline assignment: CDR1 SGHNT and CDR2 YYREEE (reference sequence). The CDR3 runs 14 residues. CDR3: CASSRRQDQEAQYF. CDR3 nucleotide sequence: TGTGCCAGCAGCCGGAGACAGGACCAAGAGGCCCAGTACTTC.

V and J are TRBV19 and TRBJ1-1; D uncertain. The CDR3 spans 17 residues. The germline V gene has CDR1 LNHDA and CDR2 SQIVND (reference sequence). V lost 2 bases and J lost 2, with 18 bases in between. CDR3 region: CASSISLDSPKNTEAFF. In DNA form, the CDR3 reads TGTGCCAGTAGTATATCTCTTGACTCACCAAAAAACACTGAAGCTTTCTTT.

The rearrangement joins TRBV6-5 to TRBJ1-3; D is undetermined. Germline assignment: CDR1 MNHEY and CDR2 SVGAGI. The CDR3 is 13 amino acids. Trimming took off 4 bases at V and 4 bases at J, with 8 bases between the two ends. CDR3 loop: CASSSPEGNTIYF. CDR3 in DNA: TGTGCCAGCAGTTCCCCGGAGGGAAACACCATATATTTT.

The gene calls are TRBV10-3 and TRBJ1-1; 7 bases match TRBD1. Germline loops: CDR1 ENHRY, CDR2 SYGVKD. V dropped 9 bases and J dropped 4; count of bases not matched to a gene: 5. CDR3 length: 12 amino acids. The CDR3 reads CAMGTAGTEAFF. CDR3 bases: TGTGCCATGGGGACAGCGGGCACTGAAGCTTTCTTT.

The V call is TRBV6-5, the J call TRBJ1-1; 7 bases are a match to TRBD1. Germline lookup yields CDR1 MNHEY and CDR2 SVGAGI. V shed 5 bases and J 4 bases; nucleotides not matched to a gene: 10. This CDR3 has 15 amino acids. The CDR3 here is CASSGGGRGSTEAFF. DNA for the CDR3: TGTGCCAGCAGTGGTGGTGGCAGGGGGAGCACTGAAGCTTTCTTT.

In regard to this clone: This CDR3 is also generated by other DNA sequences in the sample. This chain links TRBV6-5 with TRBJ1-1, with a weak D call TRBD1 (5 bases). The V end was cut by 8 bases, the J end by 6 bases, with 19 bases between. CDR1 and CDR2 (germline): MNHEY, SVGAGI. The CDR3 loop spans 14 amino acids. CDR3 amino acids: CASLGMGLIPEAFF. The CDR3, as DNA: TGTGCCAGCTTGGGGATGGGGCTCATCCCTGAAGCTTTCTTT.

The CDR3 DNA reads as TGTGCCAGCAGTACCCTGGGGGGGGCGGATGAAAAACTGTTTTTT. This gives the protein CASSTLGGADEKLFF. This rearrangement joins TRBV27 to TRBJ1-4; weak D call: TRBD1 (6 bases). The germline CDR1 and CDR2 sequences are MNHEY and SMNVEV (reference sequence). This CDR3 spans 15 amino acids. V shed 5 bases and J shed 6 bases, with 16 bases lying between them. Filled out from reference TRBV27 and TRBJ1-4, the complete variable domain reads EAQVTQNPRYLITVTGKKLTVTCSQNMNHEYMSWYRQDPGLGLRQIYYSMNVEVTDKGDVPEGYKVSRKEKRNFPLILESPSPNQTSLYFCASSTLGGADEKLFFGSGTQLSVL.